This T cell receptor beta chain was found in a study of blood T cell repertoires in COVID-19. Trimming shortened V by 3 bases and J by 0 bases, and 9 bases separated the two germline ends. The CDR3 runs to 14 residues. Germline lookup yields CDR1 LGHDT and CDR2 YNNKEL (reference sequence). Assay used: immunoSEQ multiplex PCR; TCRdb lists only in-frame clones, some missing. This table has about 90,000 clones, almost 95% appearing once. This chain uses TRBV3-1 (or the pseudogene TRBV3-2) with TRBJ2-7; possibly TRBD2 for D (5 bases). Sequenced: peripheral blood. The origin of this receptor is a woman aged 55-70 years with active COVID-19. CDR3 nucleotides: TGTGCCAGCAGCCAGGCGGGCGGCTCCTACGAGCAGTACTTC. Translated: CASSQAGGSYEQYF.